This is a list of T cell receptor beta chains from one sample in a study of cytomegalovirus exposure and HLA in healthy donors. TCRdb's table, derived via immunoSEQ multiplex PCR, lists solely in-frame clones and lacks some. The sample holds about 82,000 clones, less than 80% seen once. The sample comprised PBMCs. Receptors were obtained from a woman aged 40 to 50 in good health and CMV-seropositive. The CDR3 runs from the conserved cysteine through the conserved F or W. The D gene is left open where the match is weak. Clone sizes are given selectively: once, few, many, or a class where the clone is expanded.

v_call: TRBV4-3; j_call: TRBJ2-1; clone_size: NA; d_call: NA; cdr3_aa: CASSPQTGGSSYNEQFF; cdr3_nt: TGCGCCAGCAGCCCACAGACCGGAGGCAGCTCCTACAATGAGCAGTTCTTC
v_call: TRBV5-4; j_call: TRBJ1-1; clone_size: NA; d_call: NA; cdr3_aa: CASSLAGQGGTEAFF; cdr3_nt: TGTGCCAGCAGCTTGGCCGGCCAGGGAGGGACTGAAGCTTTCTTT
v_call: TRBV29-1; j_call: TRBJ1-6; clone_size: NA; d_call: NA; cdr3_aa: CSVSIDTNSPLHF; cdr3_nt: TGCAGCGTTAGTATAGATACCAATTCACCCCTCCACTTT
v_call: TRBV11-2; j_call: TRBJ2-3; clone_size: NA; d_call: TRBD2; cdr3_aa: CASSLGSSGISTDTQYF; cdr3_nt: TGTGCCAGCAGCTTAGGATCTAGCGGAATTAGCACAGATACGCAGTATTTT
v_call: TRBV28; j_call: TRBJ2-2; clone_size: NA; d_call: TRBD1; cdr3_aa: CASSLVSGTGEYTGELFF; cdr3_nt: TGTGCCAGCAGTTTAGTTAGTGGGACAGGGGAGTACACCGGGGAGCTGTTTTTT
v_call: TRBV19; j_call: TRBJ2-2; clone_size: NA; d_call: NA; cdr3_aa: CASRRGGNTGELFF; cdr3_nt: TGTGCCAGCAGGAGGGGGGGGAACACCGGGGAGCTGTTTTTT
v_call: TRBV27; j_call: TRBJ2-1; clone_size: NA; d_call: NA; cdr3_aa: CASSPPMFRGNEQFF; cdr3_nt: TGTGCCAGCAGTCCCCCCATGTTCAGGGGTAATGAGCAGTTCTTC
v_call: TRBV29-1; j_call: TRBJ2-1; clone_size: NA; d_call: TRBD2; cdr3_aa: CSVGGTSGRAPNEQFF; cdr3_nt: TGCAGCGTTGGGGGGACTAGCGGGAGGGCCCCCAATGAGCAGTTCTTC
v_call: TRBV9; j_call: TRBJ1-5; clone_size: few; d_call: TRBD1; cdr3_aa: CASSPHRGHQPQHF; cdr3_nt: TGTGCCAGCAGCCCCCACAGGGGACATCAGCCCCAGCATTTT
v_call: TRBV5-4; j_call: TRBJ2-1; clone_size: once; d_call: NA; cdr3_aa: CASSTIQGGEEREQFF; cdr3_nt: TGTGCCAGCAGCACCATCCAGGGGGGAGAGGAACGAGAGCAGTTCTTC
v_call: TRBV19; j_call: TRBJ2-1; clone_size: few; d_call: NA; cdr3_aa: CASSSSPTGIPYNEQFF; cdr3_nt: TGTGCCAGTAGTAGCTCCCCCACAGGGATTCCATACAATGAGCAGTTCTTC
v_call: TRBV6-4; j_call: TRBJ2-2; clone_size: once; d_call: TRBD2; cdr3_aa: CASSESGRADTGELFF; cdr3_nt: TGTGCCAGCAGTGAAAGCGGGAGGGCTGACACCGGGGAGCTGTTTTTT
v_call: TRBV7-2; j_call: TRBJ2-2; clone_size: NA; d_call: NA; cdr3_aa: CASSLWAGRGTGELFF; cdr3_nt: TGTGCCAGCAGCTTATGGGCAGGGAGGGGGACCGGGGAGCTGTTTTTT
v_call: TRBV4-2; j_call: TRBJ2-1; clone_size: few; d_call: TRBD2; cdr3_aa: CASSQGGGPYNEQFF; cdr3_nt: TGTGCCAGCAGCCAAGGGGGAGGGCCCTACAATGAGCAGTTCTTC
v_call: TRBV30; j_call: TRBJ1-5; clone_size: NA; d_call: NA; cdr3_aa: CAWSVPGNSNQPQHF; cdr3_nt: TGTGCCTGGAGTGTACCAGGAAACAGCAATCAGCCCCAGCATTTT
v_call: TRBV18; j_call: TRBJ1-2; clone_size: NA; d_call: NA; cdr3_aa: CASSQGRYGYTF; cdr3_nt: TGTGCCAGCTCGCAGGGTCGTTATGGCTACACCTTC
v_call: TRBV9; j_call: TRBJ1-1; clone_size: NA; d_call: NA; cdr3_aa: CASTRRSGGSTEAFF; cdr3_nt: TGTGCCAGCACCCGTAGAAGTGGAGGGAGCACTGAAGCTTTCTTT
v_call: TRBV6-1; j_call: TRBJ2-6; clone_size: NA; d_call: TRBD1; cdr3_aa: CASRTGESGANVLTF; cdr3_nt: TGTGCCTCGCGGACAGGGGAATCTGGGGCCAACGTCCTGACTTTC
v_call: TRBV5-4; j_call: TRBJ2-5; clone_size: NA; d_call: NA; cdr3_aa: CASSLSTGTETQYF; cdr3_nt: TGTGCCAGCAGCTTGTCTACAGGGACCGAGACCCAGTACTTC
v_call: TRBV30; j_call: TRBJ2-7; clone_size: NA; d_call: NA; cdr3_aa: CAWSPPGPRF; cdr3_nt: TGTGCCTGGAGCCCGCCAGGTCCGAGATTC
v_call: TRBV7-2; j_call: TRBJ2-1; clone_size: NA; d_call: TRBD1; cdr3_aa: CASSAGQVYNEQFF; cdr3_nt: TGTGCCAGCAGCGCGGGACAGGTGTACAATGAGCAGTTCTTC
v_call: TRBV9; j_call: TRBJ2-1; clone_size: NA; d_call: NA; cdr3_aa: CASSESRENSYNEQFF; cdr3_nt: TGTGCCAGCAGCGAATCGCGCGAGAATAGCTACAATGAGCAGTTCTTC
v_call: TRBV5-1; j_call: TRBJ2-1; clone_size: NA; d_call: NA; cdr3_aa: CASSLSSGLDEQFF; cdr3_nt: TGCGCCAGCAGCTTGTCGTCAGGTCTCGATGAGCAGTTCTTC
v_call: TRBV6-6; j_call: TRBJ2-5; clone_size: NA; d_call: TRBD2; cdr3_aa: CASKTSGRGGQETQYF; cdr3_nt: TGTGCCAGCAAAACTAGCGGGAGGGGGGGACAAGAGACCCAGTACTTC
v_call: TRBV7-9; j_call: TRBJ2-2; clone_size: NA; d_call: NA; cdr3_aa: CASSLLAPVSGELFF; cdr3_nt: TGTGCCAGCAGCTTGCTAGCTCCCGTCTCGGGGGAGCTGTTTTTT
v_call: TRBV6-5; j_call: TRBJ1-2; clone_size: NA; d_call: TRBD1; cdr3_aa: CASSSRPTGPNYGYTF; cdr3_nt: TGTGCCAGCAGTTCCCGTCCGACAGGGCCTAACTATGGCTACACCTTC
v_call: TRBV6-6; j_call: TRBJ1-2; clone_size: NA; d_call: NA; cdr3_aa: CASSYVPAVLDGYTF; cdr3_nt: TGTGCCAGCAGTTACGTCCCCGCCGTACTAGATGGCTACACCTTC
v_call: TRBV7-8; j_call: TRBJ2-5; clone_size: NA; d_call: NA; cdr3_aa: CASSLQGETQYF; cdr3_nt: TGTGCCAGCAGCTTACAGGGGGAGACCCAGTACTTC
v_call: TRBV29-1; j_call: TRBJ2-2; clone_size: once; d_call: NA; cdr3_aa: CSVEGGQNTGELFF; cdr3_nt: TGCAGCGTTGAAGGGGGGCAGAACACCGGGGAGCTGTTTTTT
v_call: TRBV7-2; j_call: TRBJ2-6; clone_size: NA; d_call: NA; cdr3_aa: CASSPNGGSGANVLTF; cdr3_nt: TGTGCCAGCAGCCCGAACGGTGGCTCTGGGGCCAACGTCCTGACTTTC
v_call: TRBV27; j_call: TRBJ1-1; clone_size: NA; d_call: TRBD1; cdr3_aa: CASSAYRGQTEAFF; cdr3_nt: TGTGCCAGCAGTGCGTACAGGGGGCAGACTGAAGCTTTCTTT
v_call: TRBV5-5; j_call: TRBJ1-1; clone_size: NA; d_call: NA; cdr3_aa: CASSLVWEGLGTEAFF; cdr3_nt: TGTGCCAGCAGCTTGGTTTGGGAGGGCTTGGGCACTGAAGCTTTCTTT
v_call: TRBV7-2; j_call: TRBJ2-5; clone_size: NA; d_call: TRBD2; cdr3_aa: CASSPRLAGAPGETQYF; cdr3_nt: TGTGCCAGCAGCCCAAGACTAGCGGGAGCCCCGGGGGAGACCCAGTACTTC
v_call: TRBV5-1; j_call: TRBJ2-5; clone_size: NA; d_call: TRBD2; cdr3_aa: CASSGRGAGTQETQYF; cdr3_nt: TGCGCCAGCAGCGGCAGAGGAGCGGGAACACAAGAGACCCAGTACTTC
v_call: TRBV19; j_call: TRBJ1-5; clone_size: NA; d_call: NA; cdr3_aa: CASSINRLNQPQHF; cdr3_nt: TGTGCCAGTAGTATAAACAGGTTAAATCAGCCCCAGCATTTT
v_call: TRBV9; j_call: TRBJ2-6; clone_size: NA; d_call: NA; cdr3_aa: CASSVDGTGRGAPSGANVLTF; cdr3_nt: TGTGCCAGCAGCGTAGATGGGACGGGCAGGGGGGCGCCCTCTGGGGCCAACGTCCTGACTTTC
v_call: TRBV2; j_call: TRBJ1-2; clone_size: NA; d_call: TRBD1; cdr3_aa: CASTGTGAPYGYTF; cdr3_nt: TGTGCCAGCACTGGGACAGGGGCCCCCTATGGCTACACCTTC
v_call: TRBV4-3; j_call: TRBJ2-1; clone_size: few; d_call: NA; cdr3_aa: CASSQIAAPVNEQFF; cdr3_nt: TGCGCCAGCAGCCAAATAGCGGCACCCGTCAATGAGCAGTTCTTC
v_call: TRBV15; j_call: TRBJ2-7; clone_size: NA; d_call: NA; cdr3_aa: CATSREVQGIYEQYF; cdr3_nt: TGTGCCACCAGCAGAGAGGTCCAGGGGATTTACGAGCAGTACTTC
v_call: TRBV18; j_call: TRBJ2-1; clone_size: NA; d_call: TRBD2; cdr3_aa: CASSQLAGVGNEQFF; cdr3_nt: TGTGCCAGCTCACAACTAGCGGGAGTGGGCAATGAGCAGTTCTTC
v_call: TRBV11-2; j_call: TRBJ1-2; clone_size: NA; d_call: NA; cdr3_aa: CASSWRGERNYGYTF; cdr3_nt: TGTGCCAGCAGCTGGCGGGGGGAACGGAACTATGGCTACACCTTC
v_call: TRBV7-3; j_call: TRBJ2-1; clone_size: NA; d_call: NA; cdr3_aa: CASSLQGNYNEQFF; cdr3_nt: TGTGCCAGCAGCTTACAGGGGAACTACAATGAGCAGTTCTTC
v_call: TRBV4-1; j_call: TRBJ2-3; clone_size: NA; d_call: TRBD1; cdr3_aa: CASSQGDRLTDTQYF; cdr3_nt: TGCGCCAGCAGCCAAGGGGACAGACTCACAGATACGCAGTATTTT
v_call: TRBV18; j_call: TRBJ2-7; clone_size: few; d_call: NA; cdr3_aa: CASSRAGEQYF; cdr3_nt: TGTGCCAGCTCACGTGCAGGGGAGCAGTACTTC
v_call: TRBV11-1; j_call: TRBJ2-1; clone_size: NA; d_call: TRBD2; cdr3_aa: CASIVRGGPEDIYNEQFF; cdr3_nt: TGTGCCAGCATCGTACGGGGGGGTCCAGAGGACATCTACAATGAGCAGTTCTTC
v_call: TRBV6-5; j_call: TRBJ2-7; clone_size: NA; d_call: NA; cdr3_aa: CASRFYSETSYEQYF; cdr3_nt: TGTGCCAGCAGATTCTATAGCGAGACCTCCTACGAGCAGTACTTC
v_call: TRBV30; j_call: TRBJ1-5; clone_size: NA; d_call: NA; cdr3_aa: CAWSSGSSYSNQPQHF; cdr3_nt: TGTGCCTGGAGTTCGGGTTCCAGTTATAGCAATCAGCCCCAGCATTTT
v_call: TRBV28; j_call: TRBJ2-7; clone_size: NA; d_call: TRBD2; cdr3_aa: CASRRGAGREQYF; cdr3_nt: TGTGCCAGCAGGCGGGGGGCGGGGAGGGAGCAGTACTTC
v_call: TRBV5-1; j_call: TRBJ2-1; clone_size: NA; d_call: TRBD2; cdr3_aa: CASSDIRSGDSYNEQFF; cdr3_nt: TGCGCCAGCAGCGATATACGTAGCGGGGACTCCTACAATGAGCAGTTCTTC
v_call: TRBV30; j_call: TRBJ2-7; clone_size: once; d_call: TRBD1; cdr3_aa: CAWENRDRAYEQYF; cdr3_nt: TGTGCCTGGGAAAATCGGGACAGGGCCTACGAGCAGTACTTC
v_call: TRBV18; j_call: TRBJ1-1; clone_size: once; d_call: TRBD1; cdr3_aa: CASSPGQVNTEAFF; cdr3_nt: TGTGCCAGCTCGCCGGGACAGGTGAACACTGAAGCTTTCTTT
v_call: TRBV7-2; j_call: TRBJ1-1; clone_size: NA; d_call: NA; cdr3_aa: CASSSEYSGTEAFF; cdr3_nt: TGTGCCAGCAGCTCCGAATATAGTGGCACTGAAGCTTTCTTT